Following are 19 T cell receptor beta chains from one sample sequenced in a study of blood T cells in healthy people across ages. Through a sample-barcoded 5' primer and a J-beta primer mix, a second PCR was run for roughly 6 to 11 cycles. TCRdb re-derived calls from the 5' RACE reads in MiXCR, one entry per CDR3 protein. The sample has about a million distinct CDR3 sequences, roughly 51% seen once. Material: blood. Source of these receptors: a woman aged 55 to 70 in good health.

The chain has TRBV11-2 and TRBJ2-4; D might be TRBD1 or TRBD2, each matching 6 bases. Judging by the DNA end, TRBJ2-7 fits better; the J call may be wrong. Per germline, CDR1 SGHAT and CDR2 FQNNGV. The CDR3 contains 17 residues. The chain's CDR3 is CASSSHSAGGHRYEQYF. The CDR3 nucleotides read TGTGCCAGCAGCTCCCATTCGGCCGGGGGACACCGGTACGAGCAGTACTTC.

V is TRBV24-1 and J is TRBJ2-7; 8 bases line up with TRBD1. The DNA end lines up better with TRBJ2-5; the J call may be wrong. From germline, CDR1 is KGHDR and CDR2 SFDVKD. CDR3 size: 15 residues. The CDR3 region has the DNA TGTGCCACCAGTGATAGGACAGGGTCTGGCGAGACCCAGTACTTC. Translating it yields CATSDRTGSGETQYF.

The gene calls are TRBV29-1 and TRBJ2-7; TRBD1 aligns across 8 bases. Germline lookup yields CDR1 SQVTM and CDR2 ANQGSEA. Trimming took 2 bases from V and 5 from J; bases not matched to a gene: 8. The CDR3 runs 14 residues. The CDR3 protein is CSVERQGFADEQYF. CDR3 coding DNA: TGCAGCGTTGAACGACAGGGGTTCGCTGACGAGCAGTACTTC.

V is TRBV4-1 and J is TRBJ2-1; D is unclear. The germline V gene has CDR1 MGHRA and CDR2 YSYEKL. V lost 1 base to trimming and J lost 7 bases, with 11 bases between them. The CDR3 extends over 14 amino acids. The CDR3 is CASSQGPRQNEQFF. Written as DNA, the CDR3 is TGCGCCAGCAGCCAAGGACCAAGACAAAATGAGCAGTTCTTC.

V usage is TRBV4-3 and J usage is TRBJ2-7; D possibly corresponds to TRBD2 (6 bases). This CDR3 has 16 residues. Deletions cut 0 bases from V and 2 bases from J, with 14 bases between. CDR1 is LGHNA and CDR2 is YSLEER in the germline V gene. CDR3 sequence (DNA): TGCGCCAGCAGCCAAGATAAGACTAGAATCCCCTACGAGCAGTACTTC. The encoded protein is CASSQDKTRIPYEQYF.

This clonotype was counted a few times. The chain recombines TRBV25-1 with TRBJ2-7; the match to TRBD1 covers 10 bases. Germline CDR1 and CDR2: MGHDK and SYGVNS. This CDR3 region has 15 residues. The J segment lost 4 bases and the V segment lost 3 bases, leaving 6 bases of the junction unmatched. The CDR3 loop reads CASSDFGTGEYEQYF. The CDR3, as DNA: TGTGCCAGCAGTGACTTCGGGACAGGGGAGTACGAGCAGTACTTC.

The gene calls are TRBV7-9 and TRBJ2-7; D unresolved. Germline V lookup: CDR1 SEHNR, CDR2 FQNEAQ (reference sequence). V lost 3 bases, J lost 0 bases, and 9 bases lay in between. This CDR3 has 14 amino acids. The CDR3 region is CASSFPPSSYEQYF. CDR3 nucleotide sequence: TGTGCCAGCAGCTTTCCCCCCAGCTCCTACGAGCAGTACTTC.

This clonotype was seen only a few times. The J gene is TRBJ2-7, the V gene TRBV10-3; 7 bases are a match to TRBD1. V lost 4 bases, J lost 6 bases, and 3 bases stayed unmatched. CDR3 length equals 12 residues. Germline assignment: CDR1 ENHRY and CDR2 SYGVKD. The CDR3 bases are TGTGCCATCAGTGCTGAGGGGGCCGAGCAGTACTTC. Translating gives CAISAEGAEQYF.

The V gene is TRBV6-6, the J gene TRBJ1-2, with 7 nucleotides matching TRBD1. With V trimmed by 6 bases and J by 5 bases, 9 bases remained unmatched. Germline-derived CDR1 and CDR2 are MNHNY and SVGAGI (reference sequence). The CDR3 extends over 14 amino acids. The chain's CDR3 is CASSHRQGEYGYTF. CDR3 nucleotide sequence: TGTGCCAGCAGCCATAGACAGGGAGAGTATGGCTACACCTTC.

This rearrangement joins TRBV12-3 or TRBV12-4 to TRBJ2-5, with D uncertain. V was clipped by 3 bases and J by 1 base, with 9 bases between them. The CDR3 sequence is 14 residues long. The CDR3 region has the DNA TGTGCCAGCAGTTTGACGGTCGGCCAAGAGACCCAGTACTTC. Protein: CASSLTVGQETQYF.

The chain is built from TRBV7-9 and TRBJ2-1; no clear D gene. The CDR3 length is 12 residues. The V end lost 5 bases, the J end lost 8 bases, and 10 bases lay between the germline ends. The germline gives CDR1 SEHNR, CDR2 FQNEAQ (reference sequence). For the CDR3, the DNA is TGTGCCAGCAGCAATTTGGCGCATGAGCAGTTCTTC. Its protein product is CASSNLAHEQFF.

The rearrangement joins TRBV10-3 to TRBJ2-6; the D gene is possibly TRBD1 (6 bases). CDR3 size: 16 residues. From germline, CDR1 is ENHRY and CDR2 SYGVKD. With 4 bases removed from V and 0 bases from J, the gap between germline ends came to 10 bases. CDR3 in DNA: TGTGCCATCAGTGTCGGACAGCCCTCTGGGGCCAACGTCCTGACTTTC. Protein: CAISVGQPSGANVLTF.

This clonotype was detected only a few times. The chain is built from TRBV20-1 and TRBJ2-1; D is uncertain. Germline loops: CDR1 DFQATT, CDR2 SNEGSKA (reference sequence). The CDR3 has 14 residues. V was pared by 2 bases and J by 0 bases, with 8 bases between. CDR3 protein: CSARLRSSYNEQFF. The CDR3 nucleotides are TGCAGTGCTAGACTCCGGAGCTCCTACAATGAGCAGTTCTTC.

V is TRBV12-3 or TRBV12-4 and J is TRBJ2-5; TRBD1 matches 10 bases. CDR3 length equals 15 residues. V gave up 6 bases and J gave up 4 bases; unmatched junction bases: 8. The CDR3 region is CASRTGTGVSETQYF. The CDR3, as DNA: TGTGCCAGCAGGACCGGGACAGGGGTTTCAGAGACCCAGTACTTC.

This clonotype came up a few times. The chain joins TRBV7-8 to TRBJ2-3; 7 nucleotides line up with TRBD2. There are 16 residues in the CDR3. Germline CDR1 is SGHVS and CDR2 is FQNEAQ. Trimming cost V 6 bases and J 4 bases; bases outside gene matches: 13. CDR3 residues: CASRTIGTNPADTQYF. The CDR3 nucleotides are TGTGCCAGCAGAACTATAGGGACTAACCCGGCAGATACGCAGTATTTT.

This clonotype was counted between two and nine times. The chain joins TRBV4-1 to TRBJ2-3; D may be TRBD1 (5 bases). The CDR3 covers 15 residues. Trimming removed 3 bases from V and 1 base from J, with 11 bases in between. CDR1 is MGHRA, CDR2 YSYEKL, per germline. CDR3 protein: CASSHIGAGTDTQYF. The CDR3 DNA is TGCGCCAGCAGCCATATAGGGGCGGGCACAGATACGCAGTATTTT.

J is TRBJ2-5 and V is TRBV20-1, with TRBD2 matching over 12 bases. With the DNA end fitting TRBJ2-7 better, the J assignment may be wrong. This CDR3 has 14 residues. Germline V CDR1 and CDR2: DFQATT, SNEGSKA (reference sequence). The CDR3 is CSADRLAGAYEQYF. The CDR3 nucleotides are TGCAGTGCTGACAGACTAGCGGGAGCGTACGAGCAGTACTTC.

This chain joins TRBV7-8 and TRBJ2-2, with no clear D. This CDR3 region has 14 residues. The germline CDR1 and CDR2 sequences are SGHVS and FQNEAQ. Trimming took off 4 bases at V and 5 bases at J, with 11 bases between the two ends. For the CDR3, the DNA is TGTGCCAGCAGCTCCCTCTCCATGACCGGGGAGCTGTTTTTT. It specifies CASSSLSMTGELFF.

The chain couples TRBV29-1 to TRBJ1-2, with 9 bases fitting TRBD1. The germline V gene encodes CDR1 SQVTM and CDR2 ANQGSEA. This CDR3 has 12 amino acids. The J segment lost 6 bases and the V segment lost 6 bases, leaving 5 bases of the junction unmatched. The CDR3 spells CSVGGQGDGYTF. DNA of the CDR3: TGCAGCGTGGGGGGACAGGGAGATGGCTACACCTTC.